Presented here are 16 T cell receptor beta chains from one specimen sequenced in a study of blood T cell repertoires in COVID-19. Clones were read by immunoSEQ multiplex PCR, and TCRdb kept only the in-frame ones, dropping some. The sample lists more than 95,000 clones, approximately 86% occurring once. The sequenced sample consisted of peripheral blood. The receptors shown here come from a human donor in a cohort sampled during active COVID-19.

The chain uses TRBV18 and TRBJ2-2; possibly TRBD2 for D (5 bases). This CDR3 contains 16 residues. Deletions cut 0 bases from V and 1 base from J, with 9 bases between. Germline-derived CDR1 and CDR2 are KGHSH and LQKENI. This chain's CDR3 is CASSPPRAENTGELFF. CDR3 nucleotide sequence: TGTGCCAGCTCACCACCGCGAGCGGAGAACACCGGGGAGCTGTTTTTT.

The chain joins TRBV3-1 (or the pseudogene TRBV3-2) to TRBJ2-4; 9 bases fit TRBD2. The junction had 8 bases not matched to a gene; V was cut back by 5 bases and J by 6 bases. CDR1 is LGHDT and CDR2 is YNNKEL in the germline V gene (reference sequence). The CDR3 covers 15 residues. CDR3 in DNA: TGTGCCAGCAGCTTACGACTAGCGGCAGGAAACATTCAGTACTTC. Translating it yields CASSLRLAAGNIQYF.

The chain couples TRBV18 to TRBJ2-3, with D possibly matching TRBD1 (6 bases). The CDR3 has 15 amino acids. Germline V gene lookup returns CDR1 KGHSH and CDR2 LQKENI. V was cut by 1 base and J by 0 bases, with 8 bases left in between. CDR3 region: CASSPLGHSTDTQYF. In DNA, the CDR3 is TGTGCCAGCTCACCACTGGGACATAGCACAGATACGCAGTATTTT. The full variable domain, completed using reference TRBV18 and TRBJ2-3, is NAGVMQNPRHLVRRRGQEARLRCSPMKGHSHVYWYRQLPEEGLKFMVYLQKENIIDESGMPKERFSAEFPKEGPSILRIQQVVRGDSAAYFCASSPLGHSTDTQYFGPGTRLTVL.

This clone was observed once. The genes are TRBV11-2 and TRBJ2-1; possibly TRBD2 for D (5 bases). The CDR3 has 16 residues. V shed 1 base and J shed 4 bases, with 14 bases lying between them. Germline V gives CDR1 SGHAT, CDR2 FQNNGV. The DNA for the CDR3 is TGTGCCAGCAGCTTAGGGGCGGGTGCCGAATACAATGAGCAGTTCTTC. This codes for CASSLGAGAEYNEQFF.

The gene calls are TRBV6-5 and TRBJ1-2; D gene uncertain. The germline CDR1 and CDR2 sequences are MNHEY and SVGAGI. CDR3 length: 14 amino acids. V was shortened by 0 bases and J by 7 bases, with 12 bases between the two germline ends. CDR3 coding DNA: TGTGCCAGCAGTTACTCGAGAGGAAGGTCTGGCTACACCTTC. It yields the protein CASSYSRGRSGYTF.

This sequence joins TRBV5-4 and TRBJ2-1, with 11 bases identical to TRBD2. Germline-derived CDR1 and CDR2 are SGHNT and YYREEE (reference sequence). The CDR3 runs to 15 residues. Trimming took 3 bases from V and 3 from J; bases not matched to a gene: 2. DNA of the CDR3: TGTGCCAGCAGCTCTAGCGGGGGGAACTACAATGAGCAGTTCTTC. This translates into CASSSSGGNYNEQFF.

The V gene is TRBV7-8, the J gene TRBJ2-7; D is perhaps TRBD1 (7 bases). The germline V gene has CDR1 SGHVS and CDR2 FQNEAQ. CDR3 length: 15 amino acids. V was shortened by 5 bases and J by 4 bases, with 18 bases between the two germline ends. CDR3 loop: CASSALGSGGYEQYF. CDR3 in DNA: TGTGCCAGCAGCGCCCTGGGGTCAGGGGGGTACGAGCAGTACTTC.

This clone has a single count. The CDR3 DNA follows: TGTGCCAGCAGCCAAAATATAGGTGGGACAGGGCACACAGATACGCAGTATTTT. Amino acids: CASSQNIGGTGHTDTQYF. The chain recombines TRBV3-1 (or the pseudogene TRBV3-2) with TRBJ2-3; TRBD1 agrees at 9 bases. This CDR3 is 18 amino acids long. The ends lost 2 bases at V and 2 bases at J; junction bases unmatched: 11. Per germline, CDR1 LGHDT and CDR2 YNNKEL (reference sequence).

V usage is TRBV27 and J usage is TRBJ1-1; D is uncertain. This CDR3 has 13 amino acids. The germline V and J ends were trimmed by 6 bases and 0 bases, with 8 bases remaining between them. Germline V gives CDR1 MNHEY, CDR2 SMNVEV (reference sequence). The CDR3 region has the DNA TGTGCCAGCAGCGAACAAGTGAACACTGAAGCTTTCTTT. Encoded protein: CASSEQVNTEAFF.

This clone was counted a single time. V and J are TRBV27 and TRBJ2-3; D remains unclear. Germline V gene sequence: CDR1 MNHEY, CDR2 SMNVEV (reference sequence). This CDR3 is built from 13 residues. Between the trimmed V and J ends, which lost 6 bases and 0 bases, there was a span of 7 bases. The DNA of the CDR3 is TGTGCCAGCAGGCCTCGGAGCACAGATACGCAGTATTTT. Translating gives CASRPRSTDTQYF.

V is TRBV12-3 or TRBV12-4 and J is TRBJ1-1; D is possibly TRBD1 (5 bases). The CDR3 contains 13 residues. Trimming left V 6 bases short and J 4 bases short, with 12 bases between. CDR3 DNA sequence: TGTGCCAGCAGCTACTCGGGGGGCACTGAAGCTTTCTTT. This codes for CASSYSGGTEAFF.

V gene TRBV5-6 combines with J gene TRBJ2-7, with 9 bases identical to TRBD1. Germline V CDR1 and CDR2: SGHDT, YYEEEE. The CDR3 has 15 amino acids. J lost 7 bases, V lost 1 base, and 9 bases had no gene match. DNA of the CDR3: TGTGCCAGCAGCTTGCGGGACAGGGCTTCGGGGGAGCAGTACTTC. It encodes CASSLRDRASGEQYF.

This clone showed up just once. This sequence joins TRBV6-5 and TRBJ1-2; possible D gene TRBD1, 5 bases. CDR3 size: 12 residues. With 3 bases removed from V and 8 bases from J, the gap between germline ends came to 10 bases. Germline CDR1 reads MNHEY; CDR2 reads SVGAGI. This CDR3 reads CASSYGAWGYTF. Here the CDR3 DNA reads TGTGCCAGCAGTTATGGGGCTTGGGGCTACACCTTC.

V gene TRBV6-6 combines with J gene TRBJ1-2; possibly TRBD1 for D (6 bases). The germline gives CDR1 MNHNY, CDR2 SVGAGI (reference sequence). CDR3 length equals 14 residues. Deletions cut 2 bases from V and 4 bases from J, with 11 bases between. The DNA of the CDR3 is TGTGCCAGCAGTTACCACGGGACACTCTATGGCTACACCTTC. Residues: CASSYHGTLYGYTF.

The genes are TRBV20-1 and TRBJ1-4; the match to TRBD1 covers 8 bases. The CDR3 is made up of 11 amino acids. Germline V gene data show CDR1 as DFQATT and CDR2 as SNEGSKA (reference sequence). CDR3 DNA sequence: TGCGGCCAGGACAGGGCGGAAAAACTGTTTTTT. This codes for CGQDRAEKLFF.

In its sample, this clone was seen once. The chain joins TRBV6-2 or TRBV6-3 to TRBJ2-3, with D maybe TRBD1 (5 bases). This CDR3 region has 15 residues. Germline V CDR1 and CDR2: MNHEY, SVGEGT. The V end was cut by 2 bases, the J end by 1 base, with 10 bases between. The CDR3 DNA sequence: TGTGCCAGCAGTTACGAAGACAGTCGCACAGATACGCAGTATTTT. Amino acid sequence: CASSYEDSRTDTQYF.